The source of this T cell receptor (beta chain) is a study of cytomegalovirus exposure and HLA in healthy donors. Study-wide background: Counted in an early data release were 65 million to 100 million unique TCRs from HLA-typed donors. Findings of the study overall: TCR beta sequences reportedly predicted most subjects' HLA-A and HLA-B alleles accurately. What a later analysis reportedly showed was that an Asian-associated ancestry cluster had fewer N-insertions than the roughly 700-donor mean.

Germline assignment: CDR1 SEHNR and CDR2 FQNEAQ (reference sequence). This CDR3 contains 13 residues. V was pared by 10 bases and J by 4 bases, with 15 bases between. As for this clone: Its target is unknown.

Vbeta (60) and Jbeta (13) primers were used in the PCR. In the original analysis: Per a later analysis, the number of unique TCR beta chains was around 80 million, of which roughly 11 million were shared. Measured with immunoSEQ multiplex PCR; TCRdb has only the in-frame clones, and not every one. The V and J calls and the clone size are those of that table, but D and trimming were determined from the DNA. Its listing shows roughly 150,000 clones. The rearrangement links TRBV7-9 to TRBJ2-3, with D possibly matching TRBD2 (5 bases). This receptor was obtained from a woman between 50 and 59 years old in good health and CMV-seronegative. Sample: PBMCs. The CDR3 coding sequence is TGTGCCAACACTTTAGCGTCGGCAGATACGCAGTATTTT. Protein product: CANTLASADTQYF.